This T cell receptor (beta chain) appears in the sequencing data of a study of T cells in Graves' hyperthyroidism and ophthalmopathy. V lost 0 bases and J 4 bases, leaving 15 bases between the germline ends. Germline-derived CDR1 and CDR2 are LGHNA and YSLEER. The CDR3 totals 16 residues. TCR beta CDR3 region amplification was performed from RNA transcripts. The HTBI primer set was used in a first-round RT-PCR of the TCR CDR3. Each CDR3 protein gets one entry after TCRdb re-called the multiplex PCR reads with MiXCR. The sample has over 550,000 distinct CDR3 sequences; 16% are singletons. This chain uses TRBV4-3 with TRBJ1-1; D is possibly TRBD1 (5 bases). Sequenced input: blood. This TCR came from a woman younger than 35 with Graves' hyperthyroidism. The CDR3 DNA is TGCGCCAGCAGCCAAGAGGGTCCGGGGCTGGGCACTGAAGCTTTCTTT. Its protein is CASSQEGPGLGTEAFF.